Shown below are 25 T cell receptor beta chains from a single sample sequenced in a study of blood T cell repertoires in COVID-19 (dated by TCRdb to about 2020). To prepare the library, the immunoSEQ multiplex PCR assay was applied. Here the immuneACCESS table is served through TCRdb, limited to in-frame sequences with V and J called. Missing clones are a known gap in these copies; in checked studies unresolved V genes cover under half, and the rest lacks a known reason. The sample table lists about 52,000 clones, about four fifths of them with a count of one. Of the sample, more than 20% is held by the ten largest clones. Input material: peripheral blood. Every receptor here comes from a woman aged 80 or older with COVID-19, enrolled during active disease.

The chain couples TRBV28 to TRBJ2-7; 9 bases match TRBD1. CDR3 size: 14 residues. Germline assignment: CDR1 MDHEN and CDR2 SYDVKM. J was trimmed by 4 bases and V by 5 bases; bases with no gene match: 6. The CDR3: CASSPGDRVYEQYF. The DNA for the CDR3 is TGTGCCAGCAGTCCCGGGGACAGGGTTTACGAGCAGTACTTC.

This clone was detected once. This rearrangement joins TRBV5-6 to TRBJ2-1; a possible D gene is TRBD1 (5 bases). CDR1 and CDR2 from the germline V gene are SGHDT and YYEEEE. Trimming shortened V by 6 bases and J by 2 bases, and 9 bases separated the two germline ends. The CDR3 has 13 residues. The CDR3 DNA reads TGTGCCAGCAACAAAGGGGCCTACAATGAGCAGTTCTTC. It translates to CASNKGAYNEQFF. Using reference TRBV5-6 and TRBJ2-1 for the parts outside the CDR3, the full variable domain is DAGVTQSPTHLIKTRGQQVTLRCSPKSGHDTVSWYQQALGQGPQFIFQYYEEEERQRGNFPDRFSGHQFPNYSSELNVNALLLGDSALYLCASNKGAYNEQFFGPGTRLTVL.

The gene calls are TRBV7-6 and TRBJ2-7; 11 nucleotides align to TRBD2. After removal of 5 bases from V and 2 bases from J, the junction contained 14 bases not matched to a gene. The CDR3 has 18 residues. Germline lookup yields CDR1 SGHVS and CDR2 FNYEAQ. CDR3 DNA: TGTGCCAGCAGCCTAATAAGTAGCGGGAGGGCTCCAACCTACGAGCAGTACTTC. It specifies CASSLISSGRAPTYEQYF.

The chain couples TRBV4-1 to TRBJ2-1; 10 bases are shared with TRBD1. Germline assignment: CDR1 MGHRA and CDR2 YSYEKL. The J segment lost 3 bases and the V segment lost 4 bases, leaving 6 bases of the junction unmatched. The CDR3 totals 16 residues. Here the CDR3 reads CASSLRDRGGYNEQFF. CDR3 sequence (DNA): TGCGCCAGCAGCCTCCGGGACAGGGGAGGCTACAATGAGCAGTTCTTC.

The chain combines TRBV2 with TRBJ2-1, with 8 bases fitting TRBD1. The CDR3 spans 14 residues. The V gene's germline CDR1 is SNHLY and CDR2 FYNNEI. V was clipped by 7 bases and J by 9 bases; unmatched bases: 11. The CDR3 DNA follows: TGTGCCAGCAAAGGACAGGGTGGCGGTGGTGAGCAGTTCTTC. Its protein product is CASKGQGGGGEQFF.

This clone was picked up a small number of times. The chain links TRBV4-1 to TRBJ2-2, with D perhaps TRBD2 (5 bases). CDR1 and CDR2 from the germline V gene are MGHRA and YSYEKL. The ends were cut back, 3 bases at V and 7 bases at J, with 12 bases in the middle. The CDR3 contains 14 residues. The CDR3: CASSQFEGGGELFF. The CDR3 coding sequence is TGCGCCAGCAGCCAGTTTGAGGGTGGCGGGGAGCTGTTTTTT.

This rearrangement joins TRBV5-1 to TRBJ2-6; maybe TRBD1 (6 bases). The CDR3 is 16 residues long. Trimming pared 1 base from V and 2 bases from J, leaving 10 bases between. Germline-derived CDR1 and CDR2 are SGHRS and YFSETQ. The CDR3 DNA follows: TGCGCCAGCAGCTTGCCCCAGGGGACTGGGGCCAACGTCCTGACTTTC. It encodes CASSLPQGTGANVLTF.

This clone was seen a handful of times. V gene TRBV5-6 combines with J gene TRBJ2-7; TRBD1 agrees at 7 bases. J was trimmed by 5 bases and V by 2 bases; bases with no gene match: 7. This CDR3 contains 14 residues. Per germline, CDR1 SGHDT and CDR2 YYEEEE. The CDR3 nucleotides are TGTGCCAGCAGCTTTCTACAGGGGATCAACGAGCAGTACTTC. Protein sequence: CASSFLQGINEQYF.

The V gene is TRBV3-1 (or the pseudogene TRBV3-2), the J gene TRBJ2-5, with D uncertain. Trimming left V 4 bases short and J 0 bases short, with 6 bases between. Germline V gene data show CDR1 as LGHDT and CDR2 as YNNKEL (reference sequence). CDR3 length equals 13 residues. The CDR3 loop reads CASSPPNQETQYF. The CDR3 DNA is TGTGCCAGCAGCCCTCCTAACCAAGAGACCCAGTACTTC.

The chain links TRBV3-1 (or the pseudogene TRBV3-2) to TRBJ2-2; unclear D gene. The CDR3 spans 14 residues. Germline CDR1 LGHDT, CDR2 YNNKEL (reference sequence). The V and J ends lost 0 bases and 2 bases respectively, with 4 bases between them. CDR3 in amino acids: CASSQELNTGELFF. DNA of the CDR3: TGTGCCAGCAGCCAAGAACTTAACACCGGGGAGCTGTTTTTT.

The chain employs TRBV11-3 and TRBJ2-1; perhaps TRBD2 as D (6 bases). CDR3 length equals 15 residues. Germline-derived CDR1 and CDR2 are SGHNT and YENEEA. V dropped 5 bases and J dropped 1 base, with 12 bases sitting between them. CDR3 amino acids: CASSRTSNSYNEQFF. The CDR3 DNA reads as TGTGCCAGCAGCAGAACTAGCAATTCCTACAATGAGCAGTTCTTC.

This chain uses TRBV6-5 with TRBJ1-1, with 10 nucleotides matching TRBD1. Germline CDR1 reads MNHEY; CDR2 reads SVGAGI. This CDR3 contains 13 residues. CDR3 amino acids: CTGDRGRNTEAFF. As DNA, the CDR3 is TGTACGGGAGACAGGGGGCGGAACACTGAAGCTTTCTTT.

J is TRBJ1-4 and V is TRBV18, with TRBD1 identical over 11 bases. V gave up 6 bases and J gave up 1 base; unmatched junction bases: 4. This CDR3 is built from 16 residues. Germline CDR1 reads KGHSH; CDR2 reads LQKENI. CDR3 DNA sequence: TGTGCCAGCTCCGGACAGGGGGCAGGAACTAATGAAAAACTGTTTTTT. This codes for CASSGQGAGTNEKLFF.

The chain employs TRBV12-3 or TRBV12-4 and TRBJ1-3; D may be TRBD1 (5 bases). V lost 3 bases, J lost 8 bases, and 11 bases lay in between. This CDR3 is 13 amino acids long. Here the CDR3 reads CASSLGRGDTIYF. DNA of the CDR3: TGTGCCAGCAGTTTGGGGAGGGGAGACACCATATATTTT.

The chain carries TRBV19 and TRBJ2-1, with 9 bases lining up with TRBD1. The CDR3 totals 15 residues. The J segment lost 6 bases and the V segment lost 10 bases, leaving 13 bases of the junction unmatched. CDR1 is LNHDA and CDR2 is SQIVND in the germline V gene (reference sequence). The DNA for the CDR3 is TGTGCCACCACCGCCGTGGGACAGGGATCCAATGAGCAGTTCTTC. Translated: CATTAVGQGSNEQFF. The full variable domain, in which reference TRBV19 and TRBJ2-1 provide the parts outside the CDR3, is DGGITQSPKYLFRKEGQNVTLSCEQNLNHDAMYWYRQDPGQGLRLIYYSQIVNDFQKGDIAEGYSVSREKKESFPLTVTSAQKNPTAFYLCATTAVGQGSNEQFFGPGTRLTVL.

The V call is TRBV18, the J call TRBJ2-1; the D is unclear. The CDR3 has 15 residues. Germline CDR1 reads KGHSH; CDR2 reads LQKENI. The ends were cut back, 3 bases at V and 4 bases at J, with 13 bases in the middle. The CDR3 spells CASSPGRQSYNEQFF. CDR3 sequence (DNA): TGTGCCAGCTCACCGGGCCGACAAAGTTACAATGAGCAGTTCTTC.

The CDR3 bases are TGTGCCAGCTCCCTAACTAGCGGGACGTCGGTTTCCTACAATGAGCAGTTCTTC. Translating gives CASSLTSGTSVSYNEQFF. The V and J genes are TRBV27 and TRBJ2-1, with 10 bases lining up with TRBD2. Trimming removed 8 bases from V and 1 base from J; junction bases left unmatched: 14. There are 18 residues in the CDR3. CDR1 is MNHEY, CDR2 SMNVEV, per germline (reference sequence).

J is TRBJ1-3 and V is TRBV18, with 10 bases fitting TRBD1. This CDR3 has 15 amino acids. The V gene end was trimmed by 3 bases and the J gene end by 4 bases; junction bases not matched to a gene: 3. Germline CDR1 and CDR2: KGHSH and LQKENI. CDR3 DNA: TGTGCCAGCTCACCCGGGACAGGGGCCGGAAACACCATATATTTT. The encoded protein is CASSPGTGAGNTIYF.

This clone was observed once. V and J are TRBV3-1 (or the pseudogene TRBV3-2) and TRBJ2-3; 10 bases line up with TRBD1. CDR1 LGHDT and CDR2 YNNKEL come from the germline V gene (reference sequence). The CDR3 has 16 residues. The V and J ends lost 4 bases and 4 bases, in that order; junction bases with no gene match: 8. In nucleotides, the CDR3 is TGTGCCAGCAGCCCCCGGGACAGGGGAAGGGCAGATACGCAGTATTTT. Translation gives CASSPRDRGRADTQYF.

This chain links TRBV18 with TRBJ1-3; no clear D. Between the trimmed V and J ends, which lost 3 bases and 4 bases, there was a span of 10 bases. The CDR3 totals 14 residues. CDR1 and CDR2 (germline): KGHSH, LQKENI. CDR3 nucleotide sequence: TGTGCCAGCTCACCGCCGCCGGTAGGAAACACCATATATTTT. Residues: CASSPPPVGNTIYF. Full variable domain (missing parts from reference TRBV18 and TRBJ1-3): NAGVMQNPRHLVRRRGQEARLRCSPMKGHSHVYWYRQLPEEGLKFMVYLQKENIIDESGMPKERFSAEFPKEGPSILRIQQVVRGDSAAYFCASSPPPVGNTIYFGEGSWLTVV.

The chain is built from TRBV28 and TRBJ1-2, with TRBD1 identical over 7 bases. The CDR3 is 15 residues long. Germline loops: CDR1 MDHEN, CDR2 SYDVKM. The J segment lost 7 bases and the V segment lost 5 bases, leaving 13 bases of the junction unmatched. The CDR3 nucleotides read TGTGCCAGCAGTACCAAACAGGGGTCTCCCTTTGGCTACACCTTC. Translation: CASSTKQGSPFGYTF.

The chain uses TRBV15 and TRBJ1-2; TRBD1 agrees at 9 bases. The CDR3 length is 14 residues. CDR1 and CDR2 (germline): LNHNV, YYDKDF (reference sequence). V lost 3 bases to trimming and J lost 9 bases; unmatched junction nucleotides: 8. In nucleotides, the CDR3 is TGTGCCACCAGCAGCACGGGGACAGGGAATAGCTACACCTTC. Its translation: CATSSTGTGNSYTF.

The sample holds a few counts of this clone. The V call is TRBV10-3, the J call TRBJ1-1; D is unresolved. This CDR3 has 14 amino acids. Germline-derived CDR1 and CDR2 are ENHRY and SYGVKD. The V end lost 0 bases, the J end lost 0 bases, and 5 bases lay between the germline ends. CDR3 nucleotides: TGTGCCATCAGTGAGTCCCTCTTGAACACTGAAGCTTTCTTT. It translates to CAISESLLNTEAFF.

This clone has only one observation. This CDR3 reads CASRGSGGHGANVLTF. The CDR3 DNA follows: TGTGCCAGCAGAGGGTCGGGGGGCCACGGGGCCAACGTCCTGACTTTC. V and J are TRBV25-1 and TRBJ2-6, with a possible D match to TRBD2 (7 bases). The CDR3 extends over 16 amino acids. CDR1 and CDR2 (germline): MGHDK, SYGVNS. The germline V and J ends were trimmed by 6 bases and 4 bases, with 16 bases remaining between them. The full variable domain, rest sourced from reference TRBV25-1 and TRBJ2-6, is EADIYQTPRYLVIGTGKKITLECSQTMGHDKMYWYQQDPGMELHLIHYSYGVNSTEKGDLSSESTVSRIRTEHFPLTLESARPSHTSQYLCASRGSGGHGANVLTFGAGSRLTVL.

V usage is TRBV6-5 and J usage is TRBJ1-2; 7 bases map to TRBD1. Germline V gene data show CDR1 as MNHEY and CDR2 as SVGAGI. The V and J ends lost 6 bases and 6 bases, in that order; junction bases with no gene match: 13. The CDR3 extends over 15 amino acids. The CDR3 DNA follows: TGTGCCAGCAGCCGGACAGGTCGGGTTTATCATGGCTACACCTTC. This codes for CASSRTGRVYHGYTF.